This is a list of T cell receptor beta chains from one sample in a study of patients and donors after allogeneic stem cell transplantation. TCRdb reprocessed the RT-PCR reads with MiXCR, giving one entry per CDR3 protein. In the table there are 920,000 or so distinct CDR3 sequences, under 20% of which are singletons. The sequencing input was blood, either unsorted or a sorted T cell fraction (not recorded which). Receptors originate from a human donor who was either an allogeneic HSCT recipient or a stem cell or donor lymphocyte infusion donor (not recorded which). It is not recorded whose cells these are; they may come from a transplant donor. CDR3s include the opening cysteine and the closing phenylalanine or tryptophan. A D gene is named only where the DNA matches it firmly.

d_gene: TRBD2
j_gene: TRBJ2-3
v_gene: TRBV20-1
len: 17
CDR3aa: CSAPLAGGLISTDTQYF

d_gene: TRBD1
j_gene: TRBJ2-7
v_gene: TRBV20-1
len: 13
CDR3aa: CSASYRGTYEQYF

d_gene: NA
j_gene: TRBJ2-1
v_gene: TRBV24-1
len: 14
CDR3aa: CATSDTFSYNEQFF

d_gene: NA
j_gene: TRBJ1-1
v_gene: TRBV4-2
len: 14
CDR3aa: CASSQQGHTTEAFF

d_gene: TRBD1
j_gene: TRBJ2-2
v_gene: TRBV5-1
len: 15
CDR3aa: CASSVQGVNTGELFF

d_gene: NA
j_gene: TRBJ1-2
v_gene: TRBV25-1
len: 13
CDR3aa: CASSESETRGYTF

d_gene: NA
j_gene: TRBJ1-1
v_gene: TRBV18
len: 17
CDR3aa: CASSPFLYHRMNTEAFF

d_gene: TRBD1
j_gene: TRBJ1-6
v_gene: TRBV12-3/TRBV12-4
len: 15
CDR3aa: CASSWGQGPNSPLHF

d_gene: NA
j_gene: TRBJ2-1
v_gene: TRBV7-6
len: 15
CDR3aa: CASSDTGWTYNEQFF

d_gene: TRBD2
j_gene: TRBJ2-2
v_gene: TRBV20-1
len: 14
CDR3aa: CSAGTSGASGELFF

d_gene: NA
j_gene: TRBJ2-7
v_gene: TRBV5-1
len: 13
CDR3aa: CASRPGTAGEQYF

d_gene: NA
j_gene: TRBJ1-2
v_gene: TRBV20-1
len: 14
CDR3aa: CSAAAGDDNYGYTF

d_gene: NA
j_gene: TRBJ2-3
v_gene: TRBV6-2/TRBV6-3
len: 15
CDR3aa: CASSLSNSGADTQYF

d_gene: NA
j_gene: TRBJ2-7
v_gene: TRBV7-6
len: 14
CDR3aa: CASSLVSVSYEQYF

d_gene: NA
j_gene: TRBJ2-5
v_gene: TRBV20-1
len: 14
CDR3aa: CSARLARERETQYF

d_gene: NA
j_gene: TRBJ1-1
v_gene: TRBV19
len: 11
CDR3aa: CASSIGVEAFF

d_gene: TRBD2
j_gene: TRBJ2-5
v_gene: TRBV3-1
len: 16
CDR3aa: CASSQALAGPQETQYF

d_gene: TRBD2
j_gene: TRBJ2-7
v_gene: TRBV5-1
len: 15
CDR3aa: CASSSTSGRSHEQYF

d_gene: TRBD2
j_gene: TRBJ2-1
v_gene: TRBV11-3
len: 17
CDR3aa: CASSPGTSGETYNEQFF

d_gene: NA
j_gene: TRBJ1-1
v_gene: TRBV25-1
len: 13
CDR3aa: CASSNGLGTEAFF

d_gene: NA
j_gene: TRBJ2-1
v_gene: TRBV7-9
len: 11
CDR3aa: CASSSGDEQFF

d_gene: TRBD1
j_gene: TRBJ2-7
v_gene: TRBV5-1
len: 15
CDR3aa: CASSPRTGGLHEQYF

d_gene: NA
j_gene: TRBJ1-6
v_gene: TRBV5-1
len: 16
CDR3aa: CASSLEDQGRQSPLHF

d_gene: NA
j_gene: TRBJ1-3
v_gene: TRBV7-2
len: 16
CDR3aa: CASSLALKTSGNTIYF

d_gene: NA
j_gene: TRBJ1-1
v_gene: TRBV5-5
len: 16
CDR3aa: CASSRGRGGRNTEAFF